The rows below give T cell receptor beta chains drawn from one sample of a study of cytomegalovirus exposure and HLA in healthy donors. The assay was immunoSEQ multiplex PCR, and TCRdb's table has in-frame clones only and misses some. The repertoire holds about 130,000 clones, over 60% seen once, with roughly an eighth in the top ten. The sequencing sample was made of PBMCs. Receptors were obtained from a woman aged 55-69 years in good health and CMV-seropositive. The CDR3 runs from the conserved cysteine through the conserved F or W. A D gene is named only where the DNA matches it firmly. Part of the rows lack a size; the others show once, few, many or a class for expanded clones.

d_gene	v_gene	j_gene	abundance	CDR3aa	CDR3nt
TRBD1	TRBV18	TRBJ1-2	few	CASSPGTGKNYGYTF	TGTGCCAGCTCACCCGGGACAGGCAAGAACTATGGCTACACCTTC
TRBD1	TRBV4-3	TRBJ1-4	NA	CASSQDWGQGAGNEKLFF	TGCGCCAGCAGCCAAGATTGGGGACAGGGGGCAGGTAATGAAAAACTGTTTTTT
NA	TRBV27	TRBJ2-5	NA	CASSLWYGGQGGETQYF	TGTGCCAGCAGTTTATGGTACGGGGGTCAGGGCGGCGAGACCCAGTACTTC
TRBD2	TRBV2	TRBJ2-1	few	CASSSAGPPKDEQFF	TGTGCCAGCAGTTCAGCGGGACCACCAAAGGATGAGCAGTTCTTC
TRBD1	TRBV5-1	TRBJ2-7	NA	CASSITGGSYEQYF	TGCGCCAGCAGCATAACAGGGGGGTCCTACGAGCAGTACTTC
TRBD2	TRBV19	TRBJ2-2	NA	CASSIVAGGPGELFF	TGTGCCAGTAGTATAGTAGCGGGGGGGCCCGGGGAGCTGTTTTTT
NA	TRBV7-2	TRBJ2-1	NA	CASSASVRGAEYNEQFF	TGCGCCAGCAGCGCCTCAGTCAGGGGGGCCGAGTACAATGAGCAGTTCTTC
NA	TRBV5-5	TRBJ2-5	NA	CASNTGRAPPMGETQYF	TGTGCCAGCAACACCGGCAGGGCCCCCCCCATGGGAGAGACCCAGTACTTC
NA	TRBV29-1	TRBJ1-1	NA	CSDGPGMTTEAFF	TGCAGCGACGGGCCCGGGATGACCACTGAAGCTTTCTTT
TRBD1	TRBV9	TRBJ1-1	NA	CASSDPGQGLSTEAFF	TGTGCCAGCAGTGATCCGGGACAGGGGTTAAGCACTGAAGCTTTCTTT
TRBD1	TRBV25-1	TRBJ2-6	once	CASSEYEGKGAGANVLTF	TGTGCCAGCAGTGAATACGAAGGAAAGGGGGCGGGGGCCAACGTCCTGACTTTC
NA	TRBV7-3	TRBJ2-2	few	CASRTGNTGELFF	TGTGCCAGCAGGACGGGGAACACCGGGGAGCTGTTTTTT
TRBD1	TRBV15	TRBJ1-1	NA	CATSRDRRQGMNTEAFF	TGTGCCACCAGCAGAGATCGGCGACAGGGTATGAACACTGAAGCTTTCTTT
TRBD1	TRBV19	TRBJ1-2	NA	CASRGQALYGYTF	TGTGCCAGCCGGGGACAGGCTCTCTATGGCTACACCTTC
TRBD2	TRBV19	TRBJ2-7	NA	CASRPSGDRFYEQYF	TGTGCCAGTCGCCCTAGCGGGGACAGATTCTACGAGCAGTACTTC
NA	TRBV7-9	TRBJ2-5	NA	CASSTQRYQETQYF	TGTGCCAGCAGCACACAGCGGTACCAAGAGACCCAGTACTTC
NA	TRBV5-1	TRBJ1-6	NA	CASSLAGPYNSPLHF	TGCGCCAGCAGCTTGGCAGGGCCCTATAATTCACCCCTCCACTTT
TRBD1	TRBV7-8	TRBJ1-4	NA	CASSLGTGVNEKLFF	TGTGCCAGCAGCTTAGGGACAGGGGTTAATGAAAAACTGTTTTTT
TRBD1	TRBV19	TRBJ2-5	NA	CASKGQALRETQYF	TGTGCCAGTAAGGGACAGGCGTTAAGAGAGACCCAGTACTTC
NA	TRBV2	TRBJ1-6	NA	CASLGQGNYNSPLHF	TGTGCCAGCCTAGGCCAGGGGAACTATAATTCACCCCTCCACTTT
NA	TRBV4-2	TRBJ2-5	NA	CASRGGTGETQYF	TGTGCCAGCCGGGGAGGGACAGGAGAGACCCAGTACTTC
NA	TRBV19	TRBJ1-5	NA	CASSIGWEGGQPQHF	TGTGCCAGTAGTATAGGGTGGGAGGGAGGCCAGCCCCAGCATTTT
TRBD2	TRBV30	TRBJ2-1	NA	CAWRPGLAGGSEQFF	TGTGCCTGGAGACCAGGACTAGCGGGAGGGAGTGAGCAGTTCTTC
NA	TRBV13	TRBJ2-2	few	CASTREGHPGELFF	TGTGCCAGCACCCGAGAGGGACATCCCGGGGAGCTGTTTTTT
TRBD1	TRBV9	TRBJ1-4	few	CASSRGQGEEKLFF	TGTGCCAGCAGCAGAGGACAGGGGGAAGAAAAACTGTTTTTT
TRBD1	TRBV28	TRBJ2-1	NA	CASMNRGSGNEQFF	TGTGCCAGCATGAACAGGGGGAGTGGGAATGAGCAGTTCTTC
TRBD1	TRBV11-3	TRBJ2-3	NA	CASTPGQGADTQYF	TGTGCCAGCACGCCGGGACAGGGAGCAGATACGCAGTATTTT
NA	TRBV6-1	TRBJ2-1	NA	CASSERRGEQFF	TGTGCCAGCAGTGAAAGAAGGGGTGAGCAGTTCTTC
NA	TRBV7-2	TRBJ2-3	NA	CASSPSFGTGQDTQYF	TGTGCCAGCAGCCCTTCTTTCGGGACTGGACAAGATACGCAGTATTTT
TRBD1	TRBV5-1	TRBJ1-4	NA	CASSASGQGATNEKLFF	TGCGCCAGCAGCGCTAGCGGACAGGGAGCAACTAATGAAAAACTGTTTTTT
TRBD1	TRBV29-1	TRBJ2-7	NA	CSVADRGYEQYF	TGCAGCGTCGCGGACAGGGGCTACGAGCAGTACTTC
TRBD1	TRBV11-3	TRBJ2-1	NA	CASSLGGTGGEEQFF	TGTGCCAGCAGCTTAGGCGGGACAGGGGGAGAGGAGCAGTTCTTC
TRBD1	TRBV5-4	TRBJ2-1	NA	CASSLGGRGGLYVEQFF	TGTGCCAGCAGCTTGGGGGGAAGAGGGGGCCTATACGTTGAGCAGTTCTTC
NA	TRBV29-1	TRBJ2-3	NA	CSGKDRTGVDTQYF	TGCAGCGGCAAAGACAGGACTGGGGTGGATACGCAGTATTTT
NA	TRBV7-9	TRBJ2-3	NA	CASSPRGGTGDTQYF	TGTGCCAGCAGCCCCCGTGGGGGGACGGGGGATACGCAGTATTTT
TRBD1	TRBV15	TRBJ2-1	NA	CATSGTGGYNEQFF	TGTGCCACCAGCGGGACAGGTGGATACAATGAGCAGTTCTTC
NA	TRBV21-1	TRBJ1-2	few	CASSKEGWGEKF	TGTGCCAGCAGCAAAGAGGGATGGGGGGAAAAATTC
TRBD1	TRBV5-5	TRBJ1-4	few	CASSWLGQTDEKLFF	TGTGCCAGCAGCTGGTTGGGACAGACTGATGAAAAACTGTTTTTT
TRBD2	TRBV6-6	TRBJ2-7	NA	CASSKYSGSLSYEQYF	TGTGCCAGCAGCAAATATAGCGGGAGTTTGTCGTACGAGCAGTACTTC
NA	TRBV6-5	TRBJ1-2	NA	CASSYGGSGDYGYTF	TGTGCCAGCAGTTACGGGGGGAGCGGAGACTATGGCTACACCTTC
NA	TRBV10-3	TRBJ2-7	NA	CAISFDRTSYEQYF	TGTGCCATCAGTTTCGACAGGACCTCCTACGAGCAGTACTTC
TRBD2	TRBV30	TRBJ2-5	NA	CAWSQGLAGGPETQYF	TGTGCCTGGAGTCAGGGACTAGCGGGAGGGCCAGAGACCCAGTACTTC
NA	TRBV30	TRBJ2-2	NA	CAWSVHKGGHQTGELFF	TGTGCCTGGAGTGTACATAAAGGGGGACACCAGACCGGGGAGCTGTTTTTT
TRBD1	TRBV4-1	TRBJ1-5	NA	CASSQEQGVKYQPQHF	TGCGCCAGCAGCCAAGAACAGGGGGTAAAATATCAGCCCCAGCATTTT
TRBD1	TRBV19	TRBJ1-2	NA	CASSIPGQGGYTF	TGTGCCAGTAGTATACCGGGACAGGGGGGCTACACCTTC
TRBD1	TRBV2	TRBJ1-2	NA	CASRRGGQVNYGYTF	TGTGCCAGCAGGAGGGGGGGACAGGTTAACTATGGCTACACCTTC
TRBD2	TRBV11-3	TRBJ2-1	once	CASSLGPASGRLGNEQFF	TGTGCCAGCAGCTTAGGCCCGGCTAGCGGGAGGCTCGGGAATGAGCAGTTCTTC
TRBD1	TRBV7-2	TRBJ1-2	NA	CASSSRLGQGMAYGYTF	TGTGCCAGCAGCTCGCGCCTGGGACAGGGTATGGCCTATGGCTACACCTTC
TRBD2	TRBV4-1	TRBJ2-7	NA	CASSRPGLGNSEQYF	TGCGCCAGCAGCCGCCCGGGACTAGGGAATAGCGAGCAGTACTTC
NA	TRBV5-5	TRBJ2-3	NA	CASSLGGLRRADTQYF	TGTGCCAGCAGCTTGGGCGGATTAAGAAGAGCAGATACGCAGTATTTT
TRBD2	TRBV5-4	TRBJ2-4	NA	CASSLEAGGGKNIQYF	TGTGCCAGCAGCTTGGAGGCGGGAGGAGGCAAAAACATTCAGTACTTC
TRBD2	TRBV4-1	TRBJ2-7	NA	CASSQVQLTSGIYEQYF	TGCGCCAGCAGCCAAGTCCAACTGACTAGCGGGATCTACGAGCAGTACTTC
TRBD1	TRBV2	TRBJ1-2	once	CASSEDRGSLYGYTF	TGTGCCAGCAGTGAAGACAGGGGTTCGCTCTATGGCTACACCTTC
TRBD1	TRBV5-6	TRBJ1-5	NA	CASSLFGTGGAWSNQPQHF	TGTGCCAGCAGCTTGTTCGGGACAGGGGGCGCGTGGAGCAATCAGCCCCAGCATTTT